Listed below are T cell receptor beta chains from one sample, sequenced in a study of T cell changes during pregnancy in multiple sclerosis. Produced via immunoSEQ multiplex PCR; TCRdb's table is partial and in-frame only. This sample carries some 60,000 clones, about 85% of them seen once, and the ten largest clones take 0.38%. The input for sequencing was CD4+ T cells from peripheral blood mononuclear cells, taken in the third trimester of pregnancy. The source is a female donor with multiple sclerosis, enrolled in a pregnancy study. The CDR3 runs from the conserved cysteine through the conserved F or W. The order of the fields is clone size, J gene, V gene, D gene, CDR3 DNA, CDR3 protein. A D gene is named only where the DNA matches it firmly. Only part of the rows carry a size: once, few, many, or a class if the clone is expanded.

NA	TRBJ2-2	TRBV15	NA	TGTGCCACCAGCAGAGGAGTCGGCGGGGAGCTGTTTTTT	CATSRGVGGELFF
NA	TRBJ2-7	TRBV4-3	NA	TGCGCCAGCAGCCAAGAGAGGCAGGGATCGCGCGAGCAGTACTTC	CASSQERQGSREQYF
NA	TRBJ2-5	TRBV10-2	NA	TGCGCCAGCAGACAGGCCGGGGGAGAGACCCAGTACTTC	CASRQAGGETQYF
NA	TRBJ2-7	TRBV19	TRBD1	TGTGCCAGTAGTAACCCCTGGACAGGGTCGGTCGAGCAGTACTTC	CASSNPWTGSVEQYF
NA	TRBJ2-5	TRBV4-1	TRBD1	TGCGCCAGCAGCCAAGTTGAACCCGGGACAGGAGAGACCCAGTACTTC	CASSQVEPGTGETQYF
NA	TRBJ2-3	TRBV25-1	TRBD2	TGTGCCAGCAGTGAATGGCTAGCGGGAGGCACAGATACGCAGTATTTT	CASSEWLAGGTDTQYF
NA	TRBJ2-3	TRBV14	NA	TGTGCCAGCAGCAAAGAAACGAGGGATACGCAGTATTTT	CASSKETRDTQYF
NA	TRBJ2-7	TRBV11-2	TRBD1	TGTGCCAGCAGCTTAGATGGTCCGGGACAGCACTACGAGCAGTACTTC	CASSLDGPGQHYEQYF
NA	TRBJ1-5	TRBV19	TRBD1	TGTGCCAGCCGCAGGGGGATGGTGAATAGCAATCAGCCCCAGCATTTT	CASRRGMVNSNQPQHF
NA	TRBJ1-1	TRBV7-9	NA	TGTGCCAGCAGCTTAGCGAGGGTTTTCCAAATGAACACTGAAGCTTTCTTT	CASSLARVFQMNTEAFF
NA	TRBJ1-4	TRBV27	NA	TGTGCCAGCAGTTTCAACTTAAACCCTAATGAAAAACTGTTTTTT	CASSFNLNPNEKLFF
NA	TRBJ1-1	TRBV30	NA	TGTGCCTGGAGAGGCGGATTGAACACTGAAGCTTTCTTT	CAWRGGLNTEAFF
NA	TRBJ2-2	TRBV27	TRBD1	TGTGCCAGCAGTTTATTTTATCTGTTGGGACAGAGGTCCGGGGAGCTGTTTTTT	CASSLFYLLGQRSGELFF
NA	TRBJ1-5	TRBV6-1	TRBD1	TGTGCCAGCAGTGAAACGCAGGGGGATCAGCCCCAGCATTTT	CASSETQGDQPQHF
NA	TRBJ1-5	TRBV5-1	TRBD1	TGCGCCAGCAGCCTAACAGGGGGATGGGAGCCCCAGCATTTT	CASSLTGGWEPQHF
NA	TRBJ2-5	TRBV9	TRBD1	TGTGCCAGCAGCGTCCAGACAGGGTTGGGGTTAGAGACCCAGTACTTC	CASSVQTGLGLETQYF
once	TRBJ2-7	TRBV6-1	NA	TGTGCCAGCAGTGTGGAGGGGCAAGCGATCTACGAGCAGTACTTC	CASSVEGQAIYEQYF
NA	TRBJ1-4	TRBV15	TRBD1	TGTGCCACCAGCGGTTTGACAGGGGGCGGTGAAAAACTGTTTTTT	CATSGLTGGGEKLFF
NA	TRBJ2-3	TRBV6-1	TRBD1	TGTGCCAGCAGTGCGCTACAGGGGAGCGTCTTAAATACGCAGTATTTT	CASSALQGSVLNTQYF
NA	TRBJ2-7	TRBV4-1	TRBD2	TGCGCCAGCAGCCAACAAGCGGGAGGTGCCGACGAGCAGTACTTC	CASSQQAGGADEQYF
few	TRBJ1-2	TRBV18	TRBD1	TGTGCCAGCTCACCACCGCCAGGGACAGGTTATGGCTACACCTTC	CASSPPPGTGYGYTF
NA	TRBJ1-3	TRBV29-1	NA	TGCAGCGTTGAAGAAACAGCTGGACTTGGAAACACCATATATTTT	CSVEETAGLGNTIYF
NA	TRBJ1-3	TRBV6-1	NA	TGTGCCAGCAGTGAAGGAGGGTTCGGAAACACCATATATTTT	CASSEGGFGNTIYF
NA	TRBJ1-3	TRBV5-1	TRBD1	TGCGCCAGCAGCTTGGCAGGGGGCGGTGGAAACACCATATATTTT	CASSLAGGGGNTIYF
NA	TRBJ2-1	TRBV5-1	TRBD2	TGCGCCAGCAGCTTCGGACGAAGGACTAGCGGGAGCAATGAGCAGTTCTTC	CASSFGRRTSGSNEQFF
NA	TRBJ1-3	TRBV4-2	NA	TGTGCCAGCAATCGGGACTACTCTGGAAACACCATATATTTT	CASNRDYSGNTIYF
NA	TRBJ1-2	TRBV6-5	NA	TGTGCCAGCAGCACGAGCAACTATGGCTACACCTTC	CASSTSNYGYTF
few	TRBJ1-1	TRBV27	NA	TGTGCCAGCAGTTTATTAGCAGGACACCATAGATTGCCCACTGAAGCTTTCTTT	CASSLLAGHHRLPTEAFF
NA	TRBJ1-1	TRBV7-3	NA	TGTGCCAGCAGCGCCCAGGGGAGCACTGAAGCTTTCTTT	CASSAQGSTEAFF
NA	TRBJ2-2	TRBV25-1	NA	TGTGCCAGCAGTGAAACGCAGGGAATAGCCGGGGAGCTGTTTTTT	CASSETQGIAGELFF